The 8 T cell receptor beta chains reported below all come from one sample, sequenced in a study of T cell repertoires in cytomegalovirus infection. Each CDR3 protein gets one entry after TCRdb re-called the reads with MiXCR. The table includes nearly 550,000 distinct CDR3 sequences, 16% detected once. Input material: CD8+ T cells from PBMCs. The source is a human donor in good health (CMV status not recorded). Some clones in this sample may be carry-over from other donors' samples.

This clonotype came up many times. The chain carries TRBV12-3 or TRBV12-4 and TRBJ1-5; D is ambiguous. This CDR3 is 15 amino acids long. Trimming left V 0 bases short and J 3 bases short, with 9 bases between. Here the CDR3 reads CASSLATRYNQPQHF. Written as DNA, the CDR3 is TGTGCCAGCAGTTTAGCGACAAGGTACAATCAGCCCCAGCATTTT.

The chain links TRBV2 to TRBJ1-1; D gene unclear. Germline V gene data show CDR1 as SNHLY and CDR2 as FYNNEI. Trimming pared 7 bases from V and 6 bases from J, leaving 12 bases between. The CDR3 is 12 amino acids. Written as DNA, the CDR3 is TGTGCCAGCAAAAACGGGTTGCCTGAAGCTTTCTTT. Encoded protein: CASKNGLPEAFF.

This clonotype came up many times. This chain uses TRBV14 with TRBJ2-1; 11 bases align to TRBD2. CDR1 is SGHDN and CDR2 is FVKESK in the germline V gene. The trim removed 5 bases at V and 8 bases at J, leaving 2 bases unmatched. CDR3 length: 13 residues. The DNA of the CDR3 is TGTGCCAGCAGCTCACTAGCGGGAGATGAGCAGTTCTTC. It specifies CASSSLAGDEQFF.

In DNA form, the CDR3 reads TGTGCCAGCAGTTTATATTCGGTAGATACGCAGTATTTT. It codes for CASSLYSVDTQYF. The gene calls are TRBV28 and TRBJ2-3; D not certain. Germline V lookup: CDR1 MDHEN, CDR2 SYDVKM. The germline V and J ends were trimmed by 1 base and 5 bases, with 7 bases remaining between them. CDR3 size: 13 residues.

Ten or more counts support this clonotype. The gene calls are TRBV11-2 and TRBJ2-7, with no clear D. Germline CDR1 SGHAT, CDR2 FQNNGV. The CDR3 extends over 11 amino acids. V lost 6 bases and J lost 2, with 5 bases in between. This CDR3 is CASRSTYEQYF. The CDR3 DNA reads TGTGCCAGCAGGTCTACCTACGAGCAGTACTTC.

This rearrangement joins TRBV7-9 to TRBJ1-1; TRBD1 agrees at 10 bases. The CDR3 is made up of 17 amino acids. Germline V CDR1 and CDR2: SEHNR, FQNEAQ (reference sequence). J was trimmed by 3 bases and V by 1 base; bases with no gene match: 8. CDR3 region: CASSLGQGAIVDTEAFF. Here the CDR3 DNA reads TGTGCCAGCAGCTTAGGACAGGGGGCGATTGTTGACACTGAAGCTTTCTTT.

This clonotype appeared many times. This chain links TRBV7-8 with TRBJ1-2; no reliable D call. Germline CDR1 reads SGHVS; CDR2 reads FQNEAQ. This CDR3 is built from 12 residues. V was cut by 1 base and J by 4 bases, with 4 bases left in between. The CDR3 DNA sequence: TGTGCCAGCAGCTTAGACCGCTATGGCTACACCTTC. It is translated as CASSLDRYGYTF. The entire variable domain, with the rest obtained from reference TRBV7-8 and TRBJ1-2, is as follows: GAGVSQSPRYKVAKRGQDVALRCDPISGHVSLFWYQQALGQGPEFLTYFQNEAQLDKSGLPSDRFFAERPEGSVSTLKIQRTQQEDSAVYLCASSLDRYGYTFGSGTRLTVV.

The sample holds a few counts of this clonotype. This chain uses TRBV19 with TRBJ1-1; TRBD1 is a possible D gene (5 bases). CDR1 and CDR2 from the germline V gene are LNHDA and SQIVND (reference sequence). Trimming took 0 bases from V and 3 from J, leaving 11 bases between them. The CDR3 extends over 15 amino acids. This CDR3 reads CASSIDRGLDTEAFF. The CDR3 region has the DNA TGTGCCAGTAGTATAGATCGGGGCTTGGACACTGAAGCTTTCTTT.